The next 6 T cell receptor beta chains were all read from a single sample in a study of graft-versus-host responses after intestinal transplantation (dated by TCRdb to the early 2020s). Taken with the paper, the label for time point translates to: cells obtained before transplantation from donor or recipient. In mixed lymphocyte reactions, some 200,000 CFSE-labeled pre-transplant responders were plated with some 200,000 irradiated violet-dye-labeled stimulators and cultured for about 6 days. Library preparation was by the immunoSEQ multiplex PCR assay. The source is immuneACCESS, and TCRdb retained only in-frame sequences with V and J called. Part of the clones is not carried over; for the studies checked, unresolved V genes explain less than half of this, and the remainder is unexplained. The sample profile shows 9,500 to 15,000 clones; roughly 37% of them were found once. Jointly, the top ten make up roughly 3.2% of the sample.

Specimen: alloreactive CD8+ T cells from a mixed lymphocyte reaction culture, collected before intestinal transplant. Read against the paper, the sample's cell subset or site label means: CFSE-low proliferating T cells sorted from roughly six-day pre-transplant mixed lymphocyte reaction (GvH or HvG direction). The receptor set was obtained from a human patient who received an intestinal transplant.

This chain links TRBV6-6 with TRBJ2-7; D not certain. Trimming took 5 bases from V and 12 from J, leaving 11 bases between them. The CDR3 contains 10 residues. Germline loops: CDR1 MNHNY, CDR2 SVGAGI (reference sequence). The CDR3 DNA reads TGTGCCAGCAGTGAAGCGCGGCGGTACTTC. Protein: CASSEARRYF.

The table lists this clone with a few counts. The V call is TRBV28, the J call TRBJ2-1, with TRBD2 matching 7 bases. Germline CDR1 and CDR2: MDHEN and SYDVKM. The CDR3 sequence is 13 residues long. V dropped 8 bases and J dropped 9; count of bases not matched to a gene: 10. The CDR3 loop reads CASYRGSRGEQFF. In DNA form, the CDR3 reads TGTGCCAGCTATCGCGGGAGCAGAGGTGAGCAGTTCTTC.

In DNA, the CDR3 is TGTGCCAGCAGTTACGCACCGGGACAGTCGGCCGGGGAGCTGTTTTTT. Its translation: CASSYAPGQSAGELFF. The chain combines TRBV6-5 with TRBJ2-2, with 7 bases that match TRBD1. V was clipped by 2 bases and J by 6 bases; unmatched bases: 9. Germline lookup yields CDR1 MNHEY and CDR2 SVGAGI. The CDR3 is made up of 16 amino acids.

The V call is TRBV6-6, the J call TRBJ1-2; 7 bases map to TRBD1. Germline assignment: CDR1 MNHNY and CDR2 SVGAGI (reference sequence). The CDR3 consists of 14 residues. Losses at the gene ends were 2 bases for V and 6 bases for J; bases not matched to a gene: 6. CDR3 loop: CASSYRGGVDGYTF. CDR3 in DNA: TGTGCCAGCAGTTACAGAGGGGGCGTCGATGGCTACACCTTC.

V usage is TRBV11-2 and J usage is TRBJ1-2; D might be TRBD1 (5 bases). The length of the CDR3 is 16 residues. Germline CDR1 is SGHAT and CDR2 is FQNNGV. V dropped 3 bases and J dropped 1 base, with 15 bases sitting between them. The CDR3 DNA follows: TGTGCCAGCAGCTTCGGAGACAGATCCTATAACTATGGCTACACCTTC. Residues: CASSFGDRSYNYGYTF.

This clone is medium-sized in the sample. The genes are TRBV11-3 and TRBJ1-1; D is possibly TRBD1 (5 bases). V gave up 3 bases and J gave up 6 bases, with 11 bases separating them. Germline assignment: CDR1 SGHNT and CDR2 YENEEA. The CDR3 is made up of 13 amino acids. For the CDR3, the DNA is TGTGCCAGCAGCTTTCCTGGGGCTGCTGAAGCTTTCTTT. This gives the protein CASSFPGAAEAFF.